This T cell receptor (beta chain) was found in a study of T cell changes during pregnancy in multiple sclerosis. Germline V CDR1 and CDR2: LNHDA, SQIVND (reference sequence). Between the trimmed V and J ends, which lost 3 bases and 2 bases, there was a span of 14 bases. The CDR3 extends over 16 amino acids. This clone came up once. The table came from immunoSEQ multiplex PCR; TCRdb's copy has only in-frame clones and leaves some out. The profile shows roughly 93,000 clones, roughly 90% of them singletons. The material was peripheral blood, obtained in the first trimester of pregnancy. The chain joins TRBV19 to TRBJ1-5, with D possibly matching TRBD1 (6 bases). This clonotype was sampled from a female donor in good health, enrolled as a control in a pregnancy study. Written as DNA, the CDR3 is TGTGCCAGTAGTATTGGGGGCGCAAGGGGCAATCAGCCCCAGCATTTT. Residues: CASSIGGARGNQPQHF.